This is a list of T cell receptor beta chains from one sample in a study of T-cell memory formation after mild COVID-19. Via MiXCR, TCRdb re-called the 5' RACE reads, giving one row per CDR3 protein. The sample lists around 110,000 distinct CDR3 sequences; about 18% were seen once. Sequencing was carried out using PBMCs or a T cell subset sorted from them (not recorded which). These receptors were obtained from an adult woman who had mild COVID-19 (a few samples of this study predate the infection). Cell type and time point are not known. The CDR3 runs from the conserved cysteine through the conserved F or W. D genes are given only for firm matches. A clone size is listed for some rows: how often the clone was seen (once, few, many), or a class if it is expanded.

few	.	TRBV9	TRBJ2-1	TGTGCCAGCAGCACCCGGGCCGACAATGAGCAGTTCTTC	CASSTRADNEQFF
.	TRBD2	TRBV28	TRBJ2-5	TGTGCCAGCAGTCGGAGACTAGCGGGGGCAGAGACCCAGTACTTC	CASSRRLAGAETQYF
few	TRBD2	TRBV29-1	TRBJ2-5	TGCAGCGTTGAGTTAGGGGTAGCGGGAGGACAAGAGACCCAGTACTTC	CSVELGVAGGQETQYF
few	.	TRBV12-3/TRBV12-4	TRBJ2-1	TGTGCCAGCAGCGATGCCGGCACTCCGGACAATGAGCAGTTCTTC	CASSDAGTPDNEQFF
few	.	TRBV19	TRBJ1-1	TGTGCCAGTAACCCGGGGAACACTGAAGCTTTCTTT	CASNPGNTEAFF
few	.	TRBV7-8	TRBJ2-3	TGTGCCAGCAGCCTACCGGGACAAGGCTTGACAGATACGCAGTATTTT	CASSLPGQGLTDTQYF
many	.	TRBV19	TRBJ1-5	TGTGCCAGTAGTGCCCCACAGGGTAGGGGTCAGCCCCAGCATTTT	CASSAPQGRGQPQHF
.	TRBD2	TRBV4-3	TRBJ2-7	TGCGCCAGCAGCCAAGGAGGACTAGCGGGAGGAATATACGAGCAGTACTTC	CASSQGGLAGGIYEQYF
.	.	TRBV12-3/TRBV12-4	TRBJ2-7	TGTGCCATCGGAGGGCAAGGGTCCTACGAGCAGTACTTC	CAIGGQGSYEQYF
.	.	TRBV28	TRBJ2-6	TGTGCCAGCAGTGCCCCAGTCTCTGGGGCCAACGTCCTGACTTTC	CASSAPVSGANVLTF
.	TRBD2	TRBV7-8	TRBJ2-7	TGTGCCAGCAGCATCCGACTAGCGCGATCCTACGAGCAGTACTTC	CASSIRLARSYEQYF
few	.	TRBV6-6	TRBJ2-1	TGTGCCAGCAATCTCGGGGGTGGAGGTGAGCAGTTCTTC	CASNLGGGGEQFF
few	.	TRBV7-9	TRBJ2-3	TGTGCCAGCAGCTTAGATGTGGGAGCCTCTCCAGATACGCAGTATTTT	CASSLDVGASPDTQYF
few	.	TRBV4-1	TRBJ1-2	TGCGCCAGCAGCCAAGAAACCGACGGCCTTGGGTATGGCTACACCTTC	CASSQETDGLGYGYTF
.	.	TRBV2	TRBJ2-3	TGTGCCAGCAGTGAAGGACGGGGGTCAAGCACAGATACGCAGTATTTT	CASSEGRGSSTDTQYF
.	.	TRBV5-1	TRBJ1-1	TGCGCCAGCAGCCTAACAGGGTGGGGGCCGAACACTGAAGCTTTCTTT	CASSLTGWGPNTEAFF
.	.	TRBV7-6	TRBJ2-3	TGTGCCAGCAGCTTATTCGCCCGGGAGCGCACAGATACGCAGTATTTT	CASSLFARERTDTQYF
medium-sized	.	TRBV11-2	TRBJ1-1	TGTGCCAGCAGCCTCGGCGGGGCGATAGTGGACACTGAAGCTTTCTTT	CASSLGGAIVDTEAFF
.	.	TRBV9	TRBJ2-7	TGTGCCAGCAGCGTAGTGGGGGGGCACTACGAGCAGTACTTC	CASSVVGGHYEQYF
once	TRBD2	TRBV5-1	TRBJ2-5	TGCGCCAGCAGCTTGACTAGCGGGGGAGAGACCCAGTACTTC	CASSLTSGGETQYF
few	.	TRBV4-1	TRBJ1-1	TGCGCCAGCAGCCAAGATCCCGCCTATCTAGGGGATGAAGCTTTCTTT	CASSQDPAYLGDEAFF
few	TRBD2	TRBV4-1	TRBJ2-1	TGCGCCAGCAGCTCCCAGCGGGGGACTTACAATGAGCAGTTCTTC	CASSSQRGTYNEQFF
.	.	TRBV7-9	TRBJ2-2	TGTGCCAGCAGCTACGGACTTTACACCGGGGAGCTGTTTTTT	CASSYGLYTGELFF
.	.	TRBV4-1	TRBJ1-1	TGCGCCAGCAGCCAAGCGGGTCGGGTCACTGAAGCTTTCTTT	CASSQAGRVTEAFF
few	.	TRBV6-2/TRBV6-3	TRBJ2-3	TGTGCCAGCGCCATCTCGGTGGATACGCAGTATTTT	CASAISVDTQYF
few	TRBD2	TRBV9	TRBJ2-7	TGTGCCAGCAGCGTAGGCGGGAGGGTCTACGAGCAGTACTTC	CASSVGGRVYEQYF
few	TRBD2	TRBV13	TRBJ2-3	TGTGCCAGCAGCTCGAGGAGGGCGGGAGTTGGGCAGTATTTT	CASSSRRAGVGQYF
many	.	TRBV4-3	TRBJ2-2	TGCGCCAGCAGCCAAGCCCCCCCTCCCGGGGAGCTGTTTTTT	CASSQAPPPGELFF
few	TRBD2	TRBV4-2	TRBJ2-2	TGTGCCAGCAGCCAAGAACGATCCGGGAGGGGGGCCGGGGAGCTGTTTTTT	CASSQERSGRGAGELFF
.	TRBD1	TRBV4-1	TRBJ2-3	TGCGCCAGCAGCCTAGACTCAGGGGACAGGGTGCAGTATTTT	CASSLDSGDRVQYF
few	.	TRBV5-1	TRBJ1-1	TGCGCCAGCAGCAGGCGCGGGGGGAATGAAGCTTTCTTT	CASSRRGGNEAFF